The entry that follows covers one T cell receptor (beta chain) sequence. The antigen remains unidentified. This specimen belongs to a study of cytomegalovirus exposure and HLA in healthy donors. Overall study findings and caveats: The classifier reportedly diagnosed cytomegalovirus status with high specificity and sensitivity.

Amplification used 60 Vbeta primers and 13 Jbeta primers. Sequencing used immunoSEQ multiplex PCR; TCRdb keeps in-frame clones, though not all of them. The sample table includes some 150,000 clones. The CDR3 is made up of 16 amino acids. The germline CDR1 and CDR2 sequences are SGDLS and YYNGEE. The V end lost 3 bases, the J end lost 2 bases, and 16 bases lay between the germline ends. V gene TRBV9 combines with J gene TRBJ2-3; D remains ambiguous. The sequence came from a woman aged 18-29 years in good health and CMV-seronegative. Sequencing was done on a sample of PBMCs. The CDR3 region is CASSEQLINPTDTQYF. CDR3 nucleotide sequence: TGTGCCAGCAGCGAACAACTAATCAACCCCACAGATACGCAGTATTTT.